The clone carrying this T cell receptor beta chain was recorded at least ten times. The data were taken from a study of human T cells and chemical hapten exposure. The CDR3 runs to 14 residues. V gave up 3 bases and J gave up 7 bases; unmatched junction bases: 6. The time point denotes: patch test 1, 2 weeks after DPC sensitization. Treatment denoted: therapeutic diphenylcyclopropenone sensitization with weekly scalp DPC. In the library, unique molecular identifiers were attached to individual cDNA molecules. TCRdb recomputed calls from the RACE reads with MiXCR, one row per CDR3 protein. Of 370,000 or so distinct CDR3 sequences in the sample, 4.8% were seen once.

The rearrangement uses TRBV12-3 or TRBV12-4 and TRBJ1-5; 7 positions match TRBD1. The receptor was isolated from a woman aged 45-60 years with alopecia areata. Some clones in this sample may be carry-over from other donors' samples. The sample was whole blood, taken in connection with sensitization to the hapten diphenylcyclopropenone (DPC). The CDR3 coding sequence is TGTGCCAGCAGTTTGGCAGGGGGTGAACAGCCCCAGCATTTT. Translating it yields CASSLAGGEQPQHF.